These 22 T cell receptor beta chains came from one sample sequenced in a study of T cells after yellow fever vaccination. TCRdb fed the 5' RACE reads into MiXCR, producing one record per CDR3 protein. Among around 530,000 distinct CDR3 sequences, less than 20% were seen once, and the ten largest hold 17%. Sequences were derived from PBMCs, sampled 5 days after the first yellow fever vaccination. The receptors derive from a man aged 18 to 30 who received the YFV17D yellow fever vaccine.

J is TRBJ2-3 and V is TRBV2; D call uncertain. Germline V gene sequence: CDR1 SNHLY, CDR2 FYNNEI. Trimming left V 2 bases short and J 4 bases short, with 10 bases between. This CDR3 comprises 14 residues. CDR3 amino acids: CASSELRYPDTQYF. The CDR3 DNA reads as TGTGCCAGCAGTGAACTGAGGTATCCAGATACGCAGTATTTT.

This clonotype turned up a few times. The V call is TRBV5-6, the J call TRBJ1-5, with D possibly matching TRBD1 (6 bases). The CDR3 covers 15 residues. The germline V and J ends were trimmed by 6 bases and 2 bases, with 15 bases remaining between them. Germline loops: CDR1 SGHDT, CDR2 YYEEEE. CDR3 residues: CASTNRGRGNQPQHF. In nucleotides, the CDR3 is TGTGCCAGCACCAACCGGGGGCGCGGCAATCAGCCCCAGCATTTT.

V usage is TRBV3-1 and J usage is TRBJ1-2; 9 bases map to TRBD1. Germline CDR1 reads LGHDT; CDR2 reads YNNKEL (reference sequence). The CDR3 extends over 11 amino acids. The V gene end was trimmed by 5 bases and the J gene end by 8 bases; junction bases not matched to a gene: 0. The CDR3, as DNA: TGTGCCAGCAGCGGGACAGGGGGCTACACCTTC. Translation: CASSGTGGYTF.

The CDR3 DNA sequence: TGTGCCAGCAGCTTAGGGGGAGGGGAGCCCCAGCATTTT. Translation: CASSLGGGEPQHF. This chain links TRBV7-9 with TRBJ1-5; D is perhaps TRBD1 (5 bases). V was shortened by 1 base and J by 8 bases, with 9 bases between the two germline ends. Per the germline V gene, CDR1 is SEHNR and CDR2 is FQNEAQ (reference sequence). The CDR3 length is 13 residues.

This clonotype has only a few counts. The V call is TRBV12-3 or TRBV12-4, the J call TRBJ2-1; D is undetermined. V was clipped by 2 bases and J by 6 bases, with 8 bases between them. The CDR3 has 13 residues. CDR3 loop: CASSLRVRNEQFF. CDR3 bases: TGTGCCAGCAGTTTACGAGTCCGCAATGAGCAGTTCTTC.

This chain uses TRBV5-4 with TRBJ2-3; a weak D match, TRBD1 (6 bases). The CDR3 is 14 residues long. V was cut by 0 bases and J by 8 bases, with 13 bases left in between. Germline loops: CDR1 SGHNT, CDR2 YYREEE (reference sequence). The CDR3 region is CASSLGGHVGTQYF. The CDR3, as DNA: TGTGCCAGCAGCTTGGGGGGGCACGTGGGTACGCAGTATTTT.

This clonotype showed up just a few times. The chain joins TRBV5-1 to TRBJ2-1, with D possibly matching TRBD2 (5 bases). Germline CDR1 SGHRS, CDR2 YFSETQ. V was pared by 4 bases and J by 6 bases, with 11 bases between. This CDR3 region has 13 residues. This CDR3 is CASSDSEGNEQFF. DNA for the CDR3: TGCGCCAGCAGCGATTCAGAGGGCAATGAGCAGTTCTTC.

V and J are TRBV11-2 and TRBJ2-3; unclear D gene. This CDR3 spans 10 amino acids. The V end was cut by 5 bases, the J end by 10 bases, with 7 bases between. Germline assignment: CDR1 SGHAT and CDR2 FQNNGV. This CDR3 is CASSPVPQYF. The CDR3, as DNA: TGTGCCAGCAGCCCGGTGCCGCAGTATTTT.

The sample holds a few counts of this clonotype. This rearrangement joins TRBV4-2 to TRBJ2-2, with 8 nucleotides matching TRBD2. Germline CDR1 and CDR2: LGHNA and YNFKEQ. With 1 base clipped from V and 6 bases from J, the junction kept 10 bases outside the gene matches. The CDR3 has 17 residues. This CDR3 is CASSQGGLGPSAGELFF. Here the CDR3 DNA reads TGTGCCAGCAGCCAAGGGGGACTAGGACCTTCGGCCGGGGAGCTGTTTTTT.

The chain is built from TRBV29-1 and TRBJ2-1; 9 bases are a match to TRBD2. The CDR3 extends over 15 amino acids. V was pared by 4 bases and J by 7 bases, with 11 bases of the junction left unmatched. From germline, CDR1 is SQVTM and CDR2 ANQGSEA. Written as DNA, the CDR3 is TGCAGCGTTGTCCGTCGGCGGGGGGGCGTGAATGAGCAGTTCTTC. Its protein is CSVVRRRGGVNEQFF.

There are a few counts of this clonotype. The V gene is TRBV7-2, the J gene TRBJ2-3, with 7 bases that match TRBD1. The CDR3 runs 15 residues. The germline V gene has CDR1 SGHTA and CDR2 FQGNSA. With V trimmed by 3 bases and J by 4 bases, 7 bases remained unmatched. The DNA of the CDR3 is TGTGCCAGCAGCTTGACAGGGCATAGCGCAGATACGCAGTATTTT. It yields the protein CASSLTGHSADTQYF.

V is TRBV12-3 or TRBV12-4 and J is TRBJ1-2, with 7 bases matching TRBD1. This CDR3 has 15 residues. Unmatched junction bases numbered 11, after V lost 6 bases and J lost 4 bases. CDR3 nucleotide sequence: TGTGCCAGCAGCTTCGGGGGAGGGGGCGCCTATGGCTACACCTTC. Its translation is CASSFGGGGAYGYTF.

In this sample, this clonotype turned up a few times. The chain uses TRBV5-6 and TRBJ1-4; D is unresolved. Germline V gives CDR1 SGHDT, CDR2 YYEEEE. The V and J ends lost 2 bases and 0 bases respectively, with 11 bases between them. The CDR3 length is 16 residues. CDR3 amino acids: CASSFSKVATNEKLFF. In DNA form, the CDR3 reads TGTGCCAGCAGCTTCAGCAAGGTGGCAACTAATGAAAAACTGTTTTTT. The entire variable domain, with the rest obtained from reference TRBV5-6 and TRBJ1-4, is as follows: DAGVTQSPTHLIKTRGQQVTLRCSPKSGHDTVSWYQQALGQGPQFIFQYYEEEERQRGNFPDRFSGHQFPNYSSELNVNALLLGDSALYLCASSFSKVATNEKLFFGSGTQLSVL.

This clonotype showed up just a few times. V and J are TRBV5-1 and TRBJ2-5; weak D call: TRBD1 (5 bases). Germline CDR1 is SGHRS and CDR2 is YFSETQ. The CDR3 consists of 16 residues. V was cut by 4 bases and J by 0 bases, with 16 bases left in between. CDR3 sequence reads: CASSAYLRQYQETQYF. CDR3 DNA: TGCGCCAGCAGCGCCTACCTTCGACAGTACCAAGAGACCCAGTACTTC.

The CDR3 DNA follows: TGTGCCAGCCCCCCGGGGGGGGAAACGGATGGCTACACCTTC. It translates to CASPPGGETDGYTF. The chain is built from TRBV18 and TRBJ1-2; perhaps TRBD1 as D (5 bases). The V and J ends lost 8 bases and 6 bases respectively, with 19 bases between them. Germline V gene data show CDR1 as KGHSH and CDR2 as LQKENI. The CDR3 totals 14 residues.

V usage is TRBV19 and J usage is TRBJ2-3; 8 bases map to TRBD2. The trim removed 5 bases at V and 7 bases at J, leaving 11 bases unmatched. This CDR3 spans 15 amino acids. Germline loops: CDR1 LNHDA, CDR2 SQIVND (reference sequence). CDR3 in amino acids: CASSPPGGAYHTQYF. The CDR3 nucleotides are TGTGCCAGTAGTCCCCCGGGAGGGGCGTACCATACGCAGTATTTT.

The chain recombines TRBV12-3 or TRBV12-4 with TRBJ2-3; possible D gene TRBD2, 6 bases. The ends were cut back, 7 bases at V and 6 bases at J, with 17 bases in the middle. The CDR3 is 14 amino acids. CDR3 coding DNA: TGTGCCAGCATCCTAGGGACTCCCACCGATACGCAGTATTTT. Residues: CASILGTPTDTQYF.

This clonotype was found a few times. V usage is TRBV6-5 and J usage is TRBJ2-5; 10 positions agree with TRBD1. CDR3 size: 14 residues. Germline-derived CDR1 and CDR2 are MNHEY and SVGAGI. V lost 4 bases to trimming and J lost 7 bases; unmatched junction nucleotides: 6. In DNA, the CDR3 is TGTGCCAGCAGTTTGGGGACAGGGGAAGGGACCCAGTACTTC. Translated: CASSLGTGEGTQYF.

CDR3 amino acids: CASSVANNEQFF. CDR3 coding DNA: TGTGCCAGCAGCGTAGCTAACAATGAGCAGTTCTTC. The V and J genes are TRBV9 and TRBJ2-1, with D uncertain. The length of the CDR3 is 12 residues. Per germline, CDR1 SGDLS and CDR2 YYNGEE. V was trimmed by 0 bases and J by 5 bases, leaving 3 bases between them.

The sample holds many counts of this clonotype. The chain links TRBV6-1 to TRBJ1-3; D not resolved. V was pared by 4 bases and J by 2 bases, with 9 bases between. The CDR3 has 14 residues. Germline V gene data show CDR1 as MNHNS and CDR2 as SASEGT. In DNA form, the CDR3 reads TGTGCCAGCAGTGCGGCAGGACCTGGAAACACCATATATTTT. Its protein is CASSAAGPGNTIYF.

This clonotype has only one observation. The chain has TRBV20-1 and TRBJ1-1; D may be TRBD1 (6 bases). Looked up from germline, CDR1 is DFQATT and CDR2 is SNEGSKA (reference sequence). This CDR3 region has 13 residues. V lost 1 base and J lost 6, with 12 bases in between. As DNA, the CDR3 is TGCAGTGCTAGAGGCAATCCAGGGGCTGAAGCTTTCTTT. Translation gives CSARGNPGAEAFF.

This clonotype was seen repeatedly, ten times or more. The rearrangement links TRBV15 to TRBJ2-2, with TRBD2 matching over 9 bases. This CDR3 is 17 amino acids long. Germline V gene sequence: CDR1 LNHNV, CDR2 YYDKDF (reference sequence). The trim removed 0 bases at V and 4 bases at J, leaving 6 bases unmatched. In DNA, the CDR3 is TGTGCCACCAGCAGAGATAGACTAGCGGAGAGCACCGGGGAGCTGTTTTTT. Translated: CATSRDRLAESTGELFF.